The 13 T cell receptor beta chains presented below share a single source sample, sequenced in a study of cytomegalovirus exposure and HLA in healthy donors. TCRdb keeps only in-frame clones here, not all; method: immunoSEQ multiplex PCR. The sample shows 120,000 to 150,000 clones, roughly nine tenths of them seen only once. Material for sequencing was PBMCs. The receptors shown here come from a woman under 30 in good health and CMV-seropositive.

The chain recombines TRBV7-3 with TRBJ2-7; D gene uncertain. The CDR3 loop spans 13 amino acids. The germline gives CDR1 SGHTA, CDR2 FQGTGA. V gave up 5 bases and J gave up 3 bases, with 11 bases separating them. The CDR3 region is CASSPRRGYEQYF. CDR3 bases: TGTGCCAGCAGCCCCCGGCGAGGCTACGAGCAGTACTTC.

The chain couples TRBV12-5 to TRBJ2-5, with 7 bases that match TRBD2. The CDR3 loop spans 15 amino acids. CDR1 LGHNT and CDR2 FRNRAP come from the germline V gene. With 7 bases clipped from V and 2 bases from J, the junction kept 10 bases outside the gene matches. The CDR3 DNA sequence: TGTGCTAGTGCCCTAAACTGGGGGGGGCAAGAGACCCAGTACTTC. Amino acids: CASALNWGGQETQYF.

The V gene is TRBV4-3, the J gene TRBJ1-3; no firm D call. Germline CDR1 LGHNA, CDR2 YSLEER. V lost 1 base and J lost 3, with 13 bases in between. The CDR3 length is 16 residues. CDR3 nucleotide sequence: TGCGCCAGCAGCCAAGGGGCCTCGAGAGATGGAAACACCATATATTTT. Its translation is CASSQGASRDGNTIYF.

The chain couples TRBV5-1 to TRBJ2-7, with a weak D call TRBD2 (5 bases). This CDR3 spans 12 amino acids. Germline V lookup: CDR1 SGHRS, CDR2 YFSETQ. V dropped 5 bases and J dropped 5 bases, with 11 bases sitting between them. CDR3 region: CASRLQEDEQYF. The CDR3, as DNA: TGCGCCAGCAGATTGCAGGAGGACGAGCAGTACTTC.

The V gene is TRBV4-1, the J gene TRBJ2-5; D is possibly TRBD2 (7 bases). The CDR3 runs 17 residues. V was cut by 1 base and J by 5 bases, with 20 bases left in between. Germline V gene sequence: CDR1 MGHRA, CDR2 YSYEKL. The CDR3 DNA follows: TGCGCCAGCAGCCAAGTTCACGGAGGGGGAGGGCCGGAGACCCAGTACTTC. Its translation: CASSQVHGGGGPETQYF.

The chain employs TRBV14 and TRBJ2-7; 10 nucleotides align to TRBD1. V shed 3 bases and J 2 bases; nucleotides not matched to a gene: 7. The CDR3 loop spans 16 amino acids. The germline CDR1 and CDR2 sequences are SGHDN and FVKESK. The chain's CDR3 is CASSQGQGMPTYEQYF. CDR3 nucleotide sequence: TGTGCCAGCAGCCAGGGACAGGGGATGCCAACCTACGAGCAGTACTTC.

The rearrangement joins TRBV5-5 to TRBJ2-5; 12 nucleotides match TRBD2. Germline assignment: CDR1 SGHKS and CDR2 YYEKEE (reference sequence). This CDR3 has 15 residues. V dropped 6 bases and J dropped 5; count of bases not matched to a gene: 8. The CDR3 nucleotides read TGTGCCAGCATTAGACTAGCGGGAGTAGTGGAGACCCAGTACTTC. It yields the protein CASIRLAGVVETQYF. The full variable domain, rest sourced from reference TRBV5-5 and TRBJ2-5, is DAGVTQSPTHLIKTRGQQVTLRCSPISGHKSVSWYQQVLGQGPQFIFQYYEKEERGRGNFPDRFSARQFPNYSSELNVNALLLGDSALYLCASIRLAGVVETQYFGPGTRLLVL.

The V call is TRBV30, the J call TRBJ1-5, with 9 bases fitting TRBD1. There are 12 residues in the CDR3. Unmatched junction bases numbered 1, after V lost 5 bases and J lost 5 bases. The germline CDR1 and CDR2 sequences are GTSNPN and SVGIG (reference sequence). The CDR3 is CAWGDRDQPQHF. CDR3 DNA sequence: TGTGCCTGGGGGGACAGGGATCAGCCCCAGCATTTT.

V and J are TRBV27 and TRBJ1-1; 10 bases map to TRBD1. CDR1 and CDR2 (germline): MNHEY, SMNVEV (reference sequence). This CDR3 is built from 15 residues. J gave up 4 bases and V 4 bases, and 6 bases lay outside the gene matches. The CDR3 sequence: CASSSSGTGATEAFF. As DNA, the CDR3 is TGTGCCAGCAGTTCCTCCGGGACAGGGGCCACTGAAGCTTTCTTT.

CDR3 amino acids: CASSIGQGGYQVEQFF. As DNA, the CDR3 is TGTGCCAGTAGTATAGGGCAGGGGGGTTATCAGGTTGAGCAGTTCTTC. The chain combines TRBV19 with TRBJ2-1; perhaps TRBD1 as D (7 bases). Germline CDR1 reads LNHDA; CDR2 reads SQIVND (reference sequence). Trimming shortened V by 1 base and J by 9 bases, and 19 bases separated the two germline ends. This CDR3 region has 16 residues.

The CDR3 spells CASRPGTRHSYEQYF. CDR3 nucleotides: TGTGCCAGCAGACCTGGGACTAGACACTCCTACGAGCAGTACTTC. The J gene is TRBJ2-7, the V gene TRBV6-5, with 8 bases aligning to TRBD2. With V trimmed by 6 bases and J by 0 bases, 7 bases remained unmatched. CDR1 and CDR2 (germline): MNHEY, SVGAGI. This CDR3 comprises 15 residues.

In its sample, this clone was seen many times. The chain links TRBV4-1 to TRBJ2-7; possible D gene TRBD1, 6 bases. With 4 bases removed from V and 3 bases from J, the gap between germline ends came to 19 bases. The CDR3 is 16 amino acids. From germline, CDR1 is MGHRA and CDR2 YSYEKL. CDR3 protein: CASSRGEAGAFYEQYF. CDR3 nucleotide sequence: TGCGCCAGCAGCCGAGGAGAGGCAGGGGCCTTCTACGAGCAGTACTTC.

This clone was picked up a small number of times. The CDR3 sequence is CAWSQFGNTEAFF. CDR3 DNA sequence: TGTGCCTGGAGTCAATTCGGGAACACTGAAGCTTTCTTT. The rearrangement links TRBV30 to TRBJ1-1; D gene uncertain. Germline V gene lookup returns CDR1 GTSNPN and CDR2 SVGIG (reference sequence). V was pared by 2 bases and J by 1 base, with 8 bases between. The CDR3 contains 13 residues.